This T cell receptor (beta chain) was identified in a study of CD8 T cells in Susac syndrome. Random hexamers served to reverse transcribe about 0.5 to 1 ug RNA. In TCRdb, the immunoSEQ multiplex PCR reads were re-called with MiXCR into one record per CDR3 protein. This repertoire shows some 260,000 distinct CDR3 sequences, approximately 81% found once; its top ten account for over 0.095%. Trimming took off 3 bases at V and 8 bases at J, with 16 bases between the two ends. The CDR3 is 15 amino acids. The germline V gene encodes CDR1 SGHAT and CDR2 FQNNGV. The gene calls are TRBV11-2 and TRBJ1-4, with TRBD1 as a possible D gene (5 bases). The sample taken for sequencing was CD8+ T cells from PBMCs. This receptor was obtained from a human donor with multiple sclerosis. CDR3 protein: CASSFRMRGREKLFF. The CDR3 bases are TGTGCCAGCAGCTTTCGGATGAGGGGCCGGGAAAAACTGTTTTTT. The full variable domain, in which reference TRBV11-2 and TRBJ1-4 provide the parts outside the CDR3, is EAGVAQSPRYKIIEKRQSVAFWCNPISGHATLYWYQQILGQGPKLLIQFQNNGVVDDSQLPKDRFSAERLKGVDSTLKIQPAKLEDSAVYLCASSFRMRGREKLFFGSGTQLSVL.